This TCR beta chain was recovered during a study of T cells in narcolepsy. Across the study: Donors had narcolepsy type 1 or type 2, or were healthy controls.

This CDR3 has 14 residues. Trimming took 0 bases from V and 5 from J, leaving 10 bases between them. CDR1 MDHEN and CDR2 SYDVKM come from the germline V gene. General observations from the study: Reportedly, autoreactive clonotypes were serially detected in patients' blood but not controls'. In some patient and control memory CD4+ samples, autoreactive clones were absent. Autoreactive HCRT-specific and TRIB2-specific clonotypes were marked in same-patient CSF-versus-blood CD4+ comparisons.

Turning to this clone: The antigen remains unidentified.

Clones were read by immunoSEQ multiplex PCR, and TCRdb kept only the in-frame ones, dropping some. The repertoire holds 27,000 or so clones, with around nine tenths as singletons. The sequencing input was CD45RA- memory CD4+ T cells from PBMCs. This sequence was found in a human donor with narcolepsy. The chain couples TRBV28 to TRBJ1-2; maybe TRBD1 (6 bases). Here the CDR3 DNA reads TGTGCCAGCAGTTTATGGGACACAGGGTATGGCTACACCTTC. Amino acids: CASSLWDTGYGYTF.